These 5 T cell receptor beta chains share one sample of origin, sequenced in a study of a mutant IDH1 vaccine in newly diagnosed glioma. Their recognized antigens are unknown. Time point of the sample: week 11, during vaccination. Vaccination used 300 ug of mutant IDH1 20-mer peptide per dose, with topical imiquimod. Some clones are missing from TCRdb's copy, which holds only in-frame ones; the method was immunoSEQ multiplex PCR. This sample yields about 36,000 clones, of which about 80% are seen a single time; roughly 16% belongs to the top ten. Sequences were derived from peripheral blood mononuclear cells (PBMCs), sampled from a glioma patient whose treatment included an IDH1 peptide vaccine. The origin of the receptors is a woman under 40 with glioma. Some clones in this sample may be carry-over from other donors' samples.

CDR3 sequence (DNA): TGTGCCAGCACTACTCTTGAGGGTTTGAACACTGAAGCTTTCTTT. Translation: CASTTLEGLNTEAFF. The chain links TRBV6-5 to TRBJ1-1; D gene uncertain. Trimming stripped 7 bases from V and 0 bases from J, with 15 bases between. Germline values: CDR1 MNHEY, CDR2 SVGAGI. The CDR3 covers 15 residues.

The chain uses TRBV9 and TRBJ2-7, with TRBD2 identical over 8 bases. This CDR3 comprises 15 residues. Germline V gives CDR1 SGDLS, CDR2 YYNGEE. With V trimmed by 0 bases and J by 2 bases, 4 bases remained unmatched. CDR3 region: CASSVEAGGAYEQYF. CDR3 coding DNA: TGTGCCAGCAGCGTAGAGGCGGGAGGCGCCTACGAGCAGTACTTC.

The V gene is TRBV5-1, the J gene TRBJ1-2; maybe TRBD1 (5 bases). Germline CDR1 and CDR2: SGHRS and YFSETQ. V was pared by 6 bases and J by 8 bases, with 20 bases between. CDR3 length: 14 amino acids. The CDR3 region is CASKPWGDPLGYTF. The DNA of the CDR3 is TGCGCCAGCAAACCTTGGGGGGACCCCCTCGGCTACACCTTC.

The J gene is TRBJ1-1, the V gene TRBV27; D remains ambiguous. The CDR3 has 13 residues. Germline V CDR1 and CDR2: MNHEY, SMNVEV (reference sequence). V was shortened by 3 bases and J by 1 base, with 6 bases between the two germline ends. CDR3 in amino acids: CASSFEGNTEAFF. The CDR3 DNA is TGTGCCAGCAGTTTTGAGGGGAACACTGAAGCTTTCTTT.

The chain links TRBV4-1 to TRBJ2-1, with 16 bases lining up with TRBD2. Germline loops: CDR1 MGHRA, CDR2 YSYEKL. The CDR3 sequence is 16 residues long. Trimming cost V 4 bases and J 10 bases; bases outside gene matches: 7. CDR3 sequence (DNA): TGCGCCAGCAGCCCACCGGGACTAGCGGGAGGGCTAGAGCAGTTCTTC. Translating it yields CASSPPGLAGGLEQFF.